This T cell receptor beta chain was recorded in a study of patients and donors after allogeneic stem cell transplantation. Each CDR3 protein is one row after TCRdb ran MiXCR on the RT-PCR reads. The table has about 230,000 distinct CDR3 sequences, 12% to 15% seen once. Between the trimmed V and J ends, which lost 4 bases and 3 bases, there was a span of 7 bases. CDR1 and CDR2 from the germline V gene are SQVTM and ANQGSEA. This CDR3 is built from 12 residues. This sequence originates from a human donor who was either an allogeneic HSCT recipient or a stem cell or donor lymphocyte infusion donor (not recorded which). It is not recorded whose cells these are; they may come from a transplant donor. V is TRBV29-1 and J is TRBJ1-5; D call uncertain. Sample: blood, either unsorted or a sorted T cell fraction (not recorded which). Here the CDR3 DNA reads TGCAGCGTTGGGAGTTTCAATCAGCCCCAGCATTTT. Its translation: CSVGSFNQPQHF.